This record looks at one T cell receptor (beta chain) sequence and its context. The data belong to a study of blood T cell repertoires in COVID-19. Overall study: Both acute and convalescent COVID-19 samples were obtained from the United States, Italy and Spain. The analysed material was cDNA or gDNA that came from T cells, B-cell-depleted T cells, or PBMCs.

In the original analysis: Reference gene primer amplification gave nucleated cell count estimates. Data came from immunoSEQ multiplex PCR; TCRdb stores just in-frame clones and leaves some out. That table furnishes V, J and clone size, whereas the DNA furnished D and trimming. The table shows roughly 140,000 clones, with less than 90% occurring only once. With 4 bases removed from V and 0 bases from J, the gap between germline ends came to 15 bases. CDR1 is LNHDA and CDR2 is SQIVND in the germline V gene (reference sequence). The CDR3 sequence is 17 residues long. Sequencing was done on a sample of peripheral blood. The sequence was collected from a human donor in a cohort sampled during active COVID-19. The genes are TRBV19 and TRBJ1-4; D is undetermined. The CDR3 DNA sequence: TGTGCCAGTAGTAGCGGGAGGCCAGATGCAACTAATGAAAAACTGTTTTTT. This gives the protein CASSSGRPDATNEKLFF.